This T cell receptor beta chain was found in a study of shared clonotypes between healthy human individuals. The protocol was immunoSEQ multiplex PCR, while the TCRdb copy is restricted to in-frame clones and leaves out a portion. The sample records under 200,000 clones, 85% to 95% being singletons. The CDR3 loop spans 15 amino acids. CDR1 is SGHNT and CDR2 is YYREEE in the germline V gene (reference sequence). V lost 3 bases to trimming and J lost 4 bases, with 16 bases between them. The source is a woman in her twenties or thirties in good health. Sample: naive CD4+ T cells sorted from blood. The subset is: CD45RA+ positively selected. The chain uses TRBV5-4 and TRBJ1-1; D uncertain. The CDR3 reads CASSSPTERATEAFF. The DNA for the CDR3 is TGTGCCAGCAGCTCGCCAACAGAGAGGGCCACTGAAGCTTTCTTT.